The following is a T cell receptor (beta chain) sequence with its context. Its antigen is currently unknown. As it was prepared, the TCRbeta library received unique molecular identifiers. TCRdb re-derived calls from the PCR reads in MiXCR, one entry per CDR3 protein. This repertoire shows roughly 120,000 distinct CDR3 sequences, more than 20% found once; its top ten account for over 9.5%. This entry belongs to a study of T-cell reconstitution after alpha-beta-depleted transplantation in children. General study points: T-cell counts and diversity at one year post-transplant came mainly from newly produced T cells. In patients about two months after transplant, alpha-beta T cells reportedly arose from several hundred expanded graft clones.

CDR3 size: 14 residues. V lost 0 bases and J lost 4, with 11 bases in between. From germline, CDR1 is SGHRS and CDR2 YFSETQ. This clonotype was obtained from a male patient aged 2 to 10 who had a stem cell transplant for chronic granulomatous disease, so the T cells may come from the graft donor. Source: PBMCs, mostly from graft donor cells, taken 180 days after TCRalphabeta/CD19-depleted stem cell transplant. The chain uses TRBV5-1 and TRBJ2-7, with D perhaps matching TRBD2 (5 bases). The CDR3 DNA is TGCGCCAGCAGCTTGGGAGGGCAATCTTACGAGCAGTACTTC. Protein: CASSLGGQSYEQYF.